The next 25 T cell receptor beta chains were all read from a single sample in a study of cytomegalovirus exposure and HLA in healthy donors. 60 Vbeta and 13 Jbeta primers were used in PCR. Clones were sequenced by immunoSEQ multiplex PCR, and TCRdb holds only the in-frame ones, with some missing. The repertoire includes roughly 140,000 clones, roughly 80% of them detected once, and more than 1.2% sits in the top ten. The specimen was PBMCs. The receptors originated from a man younger than 30 in good health and CMV-seronegative.

The sample holds a few counts of this clone. V gene TRBV15 combines with J gene TRBJ2-3; 8 nucleotides match TRBD1. J gave up 4 bases and V 5 bases, and 8 bases lay outside the gene matches. Germline V gene sequence: CDR1 LNHNV, CDR2 YYDKDF (reference sequence). This CDR3 contains 15 residues. The CDR3 region has the DNA TGTGCCACCAGCGGGGACAGGTGGACTTCAGATACGCAGTATTTT. Translated, it gives CATSGDRWTSDTQYF.

The genes are TRBV28 and TRBJ2-7; tentatively, D is TRBD2 (6 bases). The V gene lost 6 bases and the J gene lost 6 bases, with 18 bases spanning the gap. Germline V gives CDR1 MDHEN, CDR2 SYDVKM. The CDR3 runs to 14 residues. CDR3 in DNA: TGTGCCAGCAGCCTCGGGCGGGAAAACTCCGAGCAGTACTTC. Its protein product is CASSLGRENSEQYF.

The CDR3 reads CASSVGGQHEQFF. In DNA, the CDR3 is TGTGCCAGCAGCGTAGGGGGCCAGCATGAGCAGTTCTTC. The chain joins TRBV9 to TRBJ2-1, with a possible D match to TRBD1 (5 bases). The germline V gene encodes CDR1 SGDLS and CDR2 YYNGEE. The V and J ends lost 0 bases and 8 bases respectively, with 9 bases between them. This CDR3 has 13 residues. The full variable domain, completed using reference TRBV9 and TRBJ2-1, is DSGVTQTPKHLITATGQRVTLRCSPRSGDLSVYWYQQSLDQGLQFLIQYYNGEERAKGNILERFSAQQFPDLHSELNLSSLELGDSALYFCASSVGGQHEQFFGPGTRLTVL.

The rearrangement links TRBV5-1 to TRBJ1-1; no definite D call. Germline-derived CDR1 and CDR2 are SGHRS and YFSETQ. This CDR3 is built from 14 residues. V lost 4 bases to trimming and J lost 5 bases, with 15 bases between them. The CDR3 protein is CASSPDPGGTEAFF. Here the CDR3 DNA reads TGCGCCAGCAGCCCCGACCCCGGAGGGACTGAAGCTTTCTTT.

The chain carries TRBV7-8 and TRBJ1-4; 7 bases map to TRBD1. Trimming cost V 6 bases and J 5 bases; bases outside gene matches: 3. The CDR3 is 13 residues long. CDR1 and CDR2 (germline): SGHVS, FQNEAQ. CDR3 loop: CASRGGGNEKLFF. The CDR3 nucleotides read TGTGCCAGCAGAGGGGGCGGAAATGAAAAACTGTTTTTT.

The V call is TRBV5-1, the J call TRBJ2-2; D not certain. This CDR3 comprises 14 residues. Germline CDR1 and CDR2: SGHRS and YFSETQ. Trimming removed 4 bases at V and 2 bases at J, with 9 bases between. DNA of the CDR3: TGCGCCAGCAGCCCGCTAGAAAACACCGGGGAGCTGTTTTTT. This sequence encodes CASSPLENTGELFF.

The chain uses TRBV27 and TRBJ2-1; TRBD2 matches at 8 bases. Looked up from germline, CDR1 is MNHEY and CDR2 is SMNVEV (reference sequence). With 9 bases clipped from V and 6 bases from J, the junction kept 19 bases outside the gene matches. CDR3 length equals 17 residues. CDR3: CASTEGGSSGTLNEQFF. The CDR3 DNA sequence: TGTGCCAGTACCGAGGGAGGTAGTAGCGGGACGCTCAATGAGCAGTTCTTC.

The gene calls are TRBV11-2 and TRBJ1-5, with 9 bases fitting TRBD1. Germline CDR1 and CDR2: SGHAT and FQNNGV. Germline trimming cut 5 bases from V and 2 bases from J; bases unmatched to any gene: 4. CDR3 length: 15 residues. CDR3 in amino acids: CASSRGQGGNQPQHF. The CDR3 DNA is TGTGCCAGCAGCCGGGGACAGGGCGGCAATCAGCCCCAGCATTTT.

CDR3 coding DNA: TGTGCCAGCAGTGACGACAGGGTGTACGCCGGGGAGCTGTTTTTT. This sequence encodes CASSDDRVYAGELFF. This chain links TRBV27 with TRBJ2-2; 7 bases line up with TRBD1. CDR3 size: 15 residues. CDR1 MNHEY and CDR2 SMNVEV come from the germline V gene (reference sequence). V was pared by 5 bases and J by 6 bases, with 9 bases of the junction left unmatched.

The CDR3 reads CASTGTSGNTIYF. CDR3 in DNA: TGTGCCAGCACAGGAACCTCTGGAAACACCATATATTTT. This chain uses TRBV2 with TRBJ1-3; D gene unclear. V gave up 7 bases and J gave up 0 bases, with 7 bases separating them. The CDR3 length is 13 residues. Germline V gives CDR1 SNHLY, CDR2 FYNNEI.

This clone was counted a few times. Other DNA sequences in this sample translate to the same CDR3. V usage is TRBV28 and J usage is TRBJ1-2; perhaps TRBD1 as D (5 bases). Germline values: CDR1 MDHEN, CDR2 SYDVKM. Between the trimmed V and J ends, which lost 8 bases and 2 bases, there was a span of 12 bases. The CDR3 is made up of 13 amino acids. CDR3 in DNA: TGTGCCAGCTCTCCCGGGGGGAACTATGGCTACACCTTC. This translates into CASSPGGNYGYTF.

The chain couples TRBV10-3 to TRBJ1-2; 10 nucleotides match TRBD1. V shed 6 bases and J 0 bases; nucleotides not matched to a gene: 7. Germline lookup yields CDR1 ENHRY and CDR2 SYGVKD. The CDR3 extends over 16 amino acids. The CDR3 sequence: CAIRATGGLSNYGYTF. CDR3 bases: TGTGCCATCAGGGCGACAGGGGGCCTCTCTAACTATGGCTACACCTTC.

This chain uses TRBV21-1 with TRBJ2-1; the table's TRBD2 call for D was not verified on the DNA. TRBV21-1 is labeled a pseudogene. This CDR3 is built from 19 residues. The CDR3 DNA reads as TGTGCCAGCAGCAAAGCGAGAAGTGGACTCCCGGGGGCCTACAATGAGCAGTTCTTC. Amino acid sequence: CASSKARSGLPGAYNEQFF.

V is TRBV25-1 and J is TRBJ2-3; D unclear. The CDR3 sequence is 13 residues long. The V gene lost 2 bases and the J gene lost 2 bases, with 5 bases spanning the gap. Looked up from germline, CDR1 is MGHDK and CDR2 is SYGVNS. For the CDR3, the DNA is TGTGCCAGCAGTGAACCTTACACAGATACGCAGTATTTT. Amino acids: CASSEPYTDTQYF.

V gene TRBV30 combines with J gene TRBJ1-2; 7 bases are shared with TRBD1. The length of the CDR3 is 12 residues. Germline CDR1 and CDR2: GTSNPN and SVGIG (reference sequence). The CDR3 spells CGMDRTNYGYTF. CDR3 sequence (DNA): TGTGGAATGGACAGGACCAACTATGGCTACACCTTC.

The chain employs TRBV14 and TRBJ2-7; 7 bases match TRBD2. The CDR3 consists of 16 residues. CDR1 is SGHDN, CDR2 FVKESK, per germline. The junction had 12 bases not matched to a gene; V was cut back by 2 bases and J by 5 bases. The CDR3 sequence: CASSQPKLGRENEQYF. Here the CDR3 DNA reads TGTGCCAGCAGCCAACCCAAATTGGGGCGGGAGAACGAGCAGTACTTC.

The rearrangement links TRBV4-3 to TRBJ2-1, with D perhaps TRBD1 (5 bases). The CDR3 sequence is 16 residues long. The germline gives CDR1 LGHNA, CDR2 YSLEER. The V end lost 4 bases, the J end lost 8 bases, and 21 bases lay between the germline ends. The CDR3 region has the DNA TGCGCCAGCAGCCCGTCCCGGTACAGGAACACTGATGAGCAGTTCTTC. Translated: CASSPSRYRNTDEQFF.

This clone was recorded only once. The chain has TRBV9 and TRBJ2-7; 9 bases align to TRBD2. The CDR3 is 16 amino acids. CDR1 is SGDLS, CDR2 YYNGEE, per germline. The ends lost 4 bases at V and 6 bases at J; junction bases unmatched: 14. CDR3 sequence (DNA): TGTGCCAGCAGCCCGGCGGGGGGGACTACCGGCGGCGAGCAGTACTTC. It encodes CASSPAGGTTGGEQYF.

The J gene is TRBJ2-7, the V gene TRBV6-5; TRBD2 matches at 11 bases. There are 15 residues in the CDR3. V lost 2 bases, J lost 4 bases, and 4 bases stayed unmatched. Germline V gives CDR1 MNHEY, CDR2 SVGAGI. The CDR3 nucleotides read TGTGCCAGCAGTTACAAAGGACTAGCGGGTTACGAGCAGTACTTC. It codes for CASSYKGLAGYEQYF.

The chain has TRBV4-1 and TRBJ2-1; no firm D call. Germline V gene sequence: CDR1 MGHRA, CDR2 YSYEKL. The CDR3 loop spans 17 amino acids. The V and J ends lost 1 base and 7 bases respectively, with 20 bases between them. CDR3 residues: CASSQALGRGELNEQFF. DNA of the CDR3: TGCGCCAGCAGCCAAGCACTGGGTCGAGGAGAGCTGAATGAGCAGTTCTTC.

To note about this clone: At one end the junction does not follow the germline gene, possibly because of a read error. V gene TRBV7-9 combines with J gene TRBJ2-2; 9 bases fit TRBD1. The CDR3 extends over 16 amino acids. Germline lookup yields CDR1 SEHNR and CDR2 FQNEAQ (reference sequence). The CDR3 reads CASSSPGQGRTGELFF. The CDR3, as DNA: TGTGCCAGCAGCTCTCCCGGACAGGGGCGCACCGGAGAGCTGTTTTTT.

This chain joins TRBV5-6 and TRBJ2-1; tentatively, D is TRBD2 (6 bases). The V end was cut by 0 bases, the J end by 11 bases, with 12 bases between. Germline assignment: CDR1 SGHDT and CDR2 YYEEEE. CDR3 length: 13 amino acids. Here the CDR3 DNA reads TGTGCCAGCAGCTTGGCCGTGGAGGGAAAGCAGTTCTTC. This sequence encodes CASSLAVEGKQFF.

The chain employs TRBV27 and TRBJ2-2, with D possibly matching TRBD1 (5 bases). This CDR3 has 14 amino acids. V lost 3 bases, J lost 4 bases, and 9 bases lay in between. The germline gives CDR1 MNHEY, CDR2 SMNVEV (reference sequence). The CDR3 here is CASSFRQSTGELFF. CDR3 DNA sequence: TGTGCCAGCAGTTTTCGACAGAGCACCGGGGAGCTGTTTTTT.

This clone was seen only a few times. The chain carries TRBV5-1 and TRBJ2-2, with 8 bases matching TRBD2. The junction had 18 bases not matched to a gene; V was cut back by 4 bases and J by 4 bases. The germline V gene has CDR1 SGHRS and CDR2 YFSETQ. CDR3 length: 19 residues. CDR3: CASSQDPASGYSSTGELFF. The CDR3 DNA is TGCGCCAGCAGCCAGGATCCCGCTAGCGGGTACTCAAGCACCGGGGAGCTGTTTTTT.

The chain employs TRBV6-1 and TRBJ2-1; 9 bases are shared with TRBD2. Germline-derived CDR1 and CDR2 are MNHNS and SASEGT. The CDR3 loop spans 16 amino acids. With V trimmed by 4 bases and J by 5 bases, 9 bases remained unmatched. The CDR3 loop reads CASSGGRLAENNEQFF. CDR3 bases: TGTGCCAGCAGTGGTGGGAGACTAGCGGAGAACAATGAGCAGTTCTTC.